The 6 T cell receptor beta chains below were found in one sample sequenced in a study of a mutant IDH1 vaccine in newly diagnosed glioma (dated by TCRdb to about 2021). Sample time point, as interpreted from the label and publication: week 23, last vaccination. Every vaccine dose consisted of 300 ug of a 20-mer mutant IDH1 peptide in Montanide, administered subcutaneously together with topical imiquimod. Their cognate antigens are unknown. Library method: the immunoSEQ multiplex PCR assay. TCRdb retrieved this table from immuneACCESS and kept in-frame rearrangements only. Not all clones are present; in checked studies, unresolved V genes account for under half, and no reason is known for the remainder. The table for this sample lists 35,000 to 55,000 clones; 70% to 85% of them were counted only once. Together, the top ten hold roughly 2.4% of the sample. The sample was PBMCs, taken from a glioma patient whose treatment included an IDH1 peptide vaccine. The receptors come from a woman aged 18-35 years with glioma. Some clones in this sample may be carry-over from other donors' samples.

The chain uses TRBV2 and TRBJ1-2; the D gene is possibly TRBD1 (5 bases). Trimming took 7 bases from V and 8 from J, leaving 23 bases between them. CDR3 length: 15 amino acids. The germline CDR1 and CDR2 sequences are SNHLY and FYNNEI. Here the CDR3 reads CASTDKWGAGYGYTF. As DNA, the CDR3 is TGTGCCAGCACTGATAAATGGGGCGCAGGTTACGGCTACACCTTC.

The chain recombines TRBV10-3 with TRBJ2-5; the D gene is possibly TRBD1 (5 bases). CDR3 size: 17 residues. Germline V gene data show CDR1 as ENHRY and CDR2 as SYGVKD. V lost 2 bases, J lost 0 bases, and 16 bases lay in between. The CDR3 DNA reads TGTGCCATCAGTGAGAAGATGTGGGGCAGCTACCAAGAGACCCAGTACTTC. It is translated as CAISEKMWGSYQETQYF.

The rearrangement joins TRBV5-6 to TRBJ2-7; TRBD2 matches 10 bases. This CDR3 region has 16 residues. The V gene's germline CDR1 is SGHDT and CDR2 YYEEEE. Trimming took 4 bases from V and 0 from J; bases not matched to a gene: 7. The CDR3 protein is CASSPASGRSSYEQYF. In DNA form, the CDR3 reads TGTGCCAGCAGCCCCGCTAGCGGGAGAAGCTCCTACGAGCAGTACTTC. The full variable domain, completed using reference TRBV5-6 and TRBJ2-7, is DAGVTQSPTHLIKTRGQQVTLRCSPKSGHDTVSWYQQALGQGPQFIFQYYEEEERQRGNFPDRFSGHQFPNYSSELNVNALLLGDSALYLCASSPASGRSSYEQYFGPGTRLTVT.

This clone appeared once. The chain joins TRBV6-5 to TRBJ2-3; TRBD1 is a possible D gene (5 bases). The CDR3 covers 15 residues. V gave up 4 bases and J gave up 2 bases, with 13 bases separating them. Germline V gene lookup returns CDR1 MNHEY and CDR2 SVGAGI. The DNA for the CDR3 is TGTGCCAGCAGTTTTTACGGTGGGGCCACAGATACGCAGTATTTT. It yields the protein CASSFYGGATDTQYF.

This clone is a singleton in its sample. The chain links TRBV6-4 to TRBJ2-1; TRBD2 agrees at 7 bases. This CDR3 has 13 amino acids. CDR1 and CDR2 (germline): MRHNA, SNTAGT. The V segment lost 3 bases and the J segment 7 bases; nucleotides outside the gene matches: 3. The CDR3 nucleotides read TGTGCCAGCAGTGAAAGCGGGGCTAATGAGCAGTTCTTC. Its protein is CASSESGANEQFF.

The chain is built from TRBV28 and TRBJ1-5, with TRBD1 as a possible D gene (5 bases). Germline V CDR1 and CDR2: MDHEN, SYDVKM. With 10 bases removed from V and 4 bases from J, the gap between germline ends came to 11 bases. This CDR3 has 12 residues. The CDR3 DNA reads as TGTGCCACACGGGACGGGAATCAGCCCCAGCATTTT. It specifies CATRDGNQPQHF. Using reference TRBV28 and TRBJ1-5 for the parts outside the CDR3, the full variable domain is DVKVTQSSRYLVKRTGEKVFLECVQDMDHENMFWYRQDPGLGLRLIYFSYDVKMKEKGDIPEGYSVSREKKERFSLILESASTNQTSMYLCATRDGNQPQHFGDGTRLSIL.